This T cell receptor (beta chain) emerged from a study of tumour-infiltrating T cells in Burkitt lymphoma. Method: immunoSEQ multiplex PCR; TCRdb's copy keeps in-frame clones and lacks some. In the table there are around 46,000 clones, around a third of which are singletons. Germline V gene sequence: CDR1 SGHVS, CDR2 FQNEAQ. The V end lost 3 bases, the J end lost 2 bases, and 13 bases lay between the germline ends. This CDR3 has 15 amino acids. The sequenced material came from tumor tissue. This sequence joins TRBV7-8 and TRBJ2-5; TRBD2 might be the D (6 bases). This TCR was recovered from a human donor with Burkitt lymphoma. CDR3 coding DNA: TGTGCCAGCAGCTTCCAAAGCGGGTTACAAGAGACCCAGTACTTC. This sequence encodes CASSFQSGLQETQYF.